Described below is a single TCR beta chain sequence and its context. Its antigen is not identified. These data are taken from a study of T-cell reconstitution after alpha-beta-depleted transplantation in children. Study-level findings and limits: Reportedly, alpha-beta T cells present about two months post-transplant originated from several hundred expanded clones of graft origin.

Germline trimming cut 6 bases from V and 12 bases from J; bases unmatched to any gene: 8. CDR1 SGHTA and CDR2 FQGNSA come from the germline V gene. The CDR3 contains 11 residues. Preparation of the TCRbeta library used unique molecular identifiers. TCRdb called the PCR reads again in MiXCR, with one record for every CDR3 protein. The top ten clones hold 25% to 35% of a sample with about 78,000 distinct CDR3 sequences, around 14% of them seen once. This sequence joins TRBV7-2 and TRBJ2-7, with 7 bases matching TRBD1. The source was PBMCs, mostly from graft donor cells, collected 180 days after TCRalphabeta/CD19-depleted stem cell transplant. The clonotype was recovered from a male patient aged 2 to 10 who had a stem cell transplant for acute lymphoblastic leukemia, so the T cells may come from the graft donor. This CDR3 is CASSSTGRLYF. The CDR3 nucleotides are TGTGCCAGCAGTTCGACAGGGCGGTTGTACTTC.